Shown below are 10 T cell receptor beta chains from a single sample sequenced in a study of CD8+ T cells in alopecia areata (dated by TCRdb to the late 2010s). The library was generated by the immunoSEQ multiplex PCR assay. For TCR sequencing, RNA was extracted from every sample and reverse transcribed into cDNA to serve as template. TCRdb mirrors the immuneACCESS table, restricted to in-frame sequences. Some clones are absent from its copies; in checked studies, under half trace to an unresolved V gene, and the reason for the others is unknown. In all, the sample holds 70,000 to 95,000 clones, and roughly 51% of those were seen once. The ten largest make up roughly 6% of the sample. The specimen sequenced was NKG2D-high CD8+ T cells sorted from blood. The sample's cell subset or site label is to be understood as: sorted CD8+ NKG2D-high blood T cells. Receptor source: a human donor with alopecia areata.

The chain couples TRBV29-1 to TRBJ2-5, with D uncertain. The DNA end favors TRBJ2-7, so the J call may be wrong. CDR3 length: 13 residues. Germline CDR1 and CDR2: SQVTM and ANQGSEA. The CDR3 nucleotides read TGCAGCGCGCGCCTTTTGGACTCCTACGAGCAGTACTTC. Translated: CSARLLDSYEQYF.

This clone was picked up a small number of times. J is TRBJ2-7 and V is TRBV14, with no clear D. V lost 5 bases to trimming and J lost 3 bases, with 11 bases between them. The CDR3 is 13 residues long. Per germline, CDR1 SGHDN and CDR2 FVKESK. CDR3 DNA: TGTGCCAGCAGCTCAGGCTGGGGCTACGAGCAGTACTTC. Translation: CASSSGWGYEQYF.

The chain combines TRBV6-5 with TRBJ1-1, with TRBD1 as a possible D gene (5 bases). Germline V lookup: CDR1 MNHEY, CDR2 SVGAGI. The CDR3 extends over 13 amino acids. V lost 5 bases and J lost 3, with 10 bases in between. In DNA form, the CDR3 reads TGTGCCAGCAGTCTCGACAGCTACACTGAAGCTTTCTTT. It encodes CASSLDSYTEAFF.

This clone was observed once. This chain uses TRBV27 with TRBJ2-3; D is uncertain. CDR1 and CDR2 (germline): MNHEY, SMNVEV (reference sequence). The V end lost 7 bases, the J end lost 0 bases, and 5 bases lay between the germline ends. The CDR3 is made up of 12 amino acids. The CDR3: CASTASTDTQYF. The CDR3 coding sequence is TGTGCCAGCACAGCTAGCACAGATACGCAGTATTTT.

The chain uses TRBV2 and TRBJ1-2; TRBD1 might be the D (6 bases). Per germline, CDR1 SNHLY and CDR2 FYNNEI. V lost 5 bases and J lost 3, with 10 bases in between. This CDR3 has 13 residues. DNA of the CDR3: TGTGCCAGCAGTTACAGGGAAGACTATGGCTACACCTTC. Protein product: CASSYREDYGYTF.

J is TRBJ2-1 and V is TRBV27; 8 bases align to TRBD1. The J segment lost 8 bases and the V segment lost 2 bases, leaving 2 bases of the junction unmatched. The CDR3 sequence is 13 residues long. Looked up from germline, CDR1 is MNHEY and CDR2 is SMNVEV (reference sequence). As DNA, the CDR3 is TGTGCCAGCAGTTTAGACAGGGGCGATGAGCAGTTCTTC. Its protein is CASSLDRGDEQFF.

CDR3 nucleotide sequence: TGTGCCAGCAGCCAAGCCGGGACAAGGATCGAAGCTTTCTTT. This translates into CASSQAGTRIEAFF. V is TRBV11-2 and J is TRBJ1-1, with a weak D call TRBD1 (6 bases). Trimming took off 5 bases at V and 8 bases at J, with 18 bases between the two ends. Germline CDR1 and CDR2: SGHAT and FQNNGV. CDR3 size: 14 residues.

The chain carries TRBV4-1 and TRBJ2-7; 10 bases agree with TRBD1. V gave up 5 bases and J gave up 3 bases; unmatched junction bases: 16. Germline V CDR1 and CDR2: MGHRA, YSYEKL. The CDR3 consists of 18 residues. The chain's CDR3 is CASSYTPPGDRGGYEQYF. For the CDR3, the DNA is TGCGCCAGCAGCTATACACCCCCGGGGGACAGGGGCGGCTACGAGCAGTACTTC.

The chain has TRBV28 and TRBJ1-1, with D possibly matching TRBD1 (5 bases). Germline loops: CDR1 MDHEN, CDR2 SYDVKM. CDR3 length equals 14 residues. Between the trimmed V and J ends, which lost 2 bases and 4 bases, there was a span of 11 bases. DNA for the CDR3: TGTGCCAGCAGTTTAGTGGGGCAGGGCACTGAAGCTTTCTTT. It is translated as CASSLVGQGTEAFF.

This chain joins TRBV29-1 and TRBJ2-2; D not certain. Trimming removed 5 bases at V and 5 bases at J, with 18 bases between. Looked up from germline, CDR1 is SQVTM and CDR2 is ANQGSEA. This CDR3 has 15 amino acids. CDR3 nucleotide sequence: TGCAGCGTTATGCGGCCCGACCCTTTTACCGGGGAGCTGTTTTTT. Translating gives CSVMRPDPFTGELFF.